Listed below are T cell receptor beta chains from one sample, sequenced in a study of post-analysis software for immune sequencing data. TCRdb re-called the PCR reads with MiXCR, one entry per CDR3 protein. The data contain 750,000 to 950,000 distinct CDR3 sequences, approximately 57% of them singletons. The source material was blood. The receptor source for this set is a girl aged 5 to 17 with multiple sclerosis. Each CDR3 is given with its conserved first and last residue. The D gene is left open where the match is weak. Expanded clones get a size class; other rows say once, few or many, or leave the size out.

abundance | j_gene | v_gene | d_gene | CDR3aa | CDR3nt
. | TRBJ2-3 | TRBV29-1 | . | CSFPRGPGTDTQYF | TGCAGCTTCCCCAGGGGTCCTGGCACAGATACGCAGTATTTT
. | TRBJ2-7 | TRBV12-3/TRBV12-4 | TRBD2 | CASSLGTSGTYYEQYF | TGTGCCAGCAGTTTAGGGACTAGCGGGACGTACTACGAGCAGTACTTC
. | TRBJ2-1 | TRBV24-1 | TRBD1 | CATSDSPGQGTNEQFF | TGTGCCACCAGTGATTCGCCGGGACAGGGTACGAATGAGCAGTTCTTC
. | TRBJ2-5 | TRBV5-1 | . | CASNTVPVETQYF | TGCGCCAGCAATACGGTTCCGGTAGAGACCCAGTACTTC
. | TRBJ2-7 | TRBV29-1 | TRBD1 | CSVRQGALYEQYF | TGCAGCGTAAGACAGGGGGCGCTTTACGAGCAGTACTTC
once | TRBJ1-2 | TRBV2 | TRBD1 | CASSLRRGQGNLYGYTF | TGTGCCAGCAGCCTCCGAAGGGGACAGGGGAATTTGTATGGCTACACCTTC
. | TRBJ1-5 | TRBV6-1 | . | CASSEAPWQVDQPQHF | TGTGCCAGCAGTGAAGCGCCGTGGCAGGTGGATCAGCCCCAGCATTTT
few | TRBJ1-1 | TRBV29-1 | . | CSVVWVNTEAFF | TGCAGCGTTGTCTGGGTGAACACTGAAGCTTTCTTT
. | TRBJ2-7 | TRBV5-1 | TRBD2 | CASSLVAGSGSYEQYF | TGCGCCAGCAGCTTGGTAGCGGGTAGCGGGTCCTACGAGCAGTACTTC
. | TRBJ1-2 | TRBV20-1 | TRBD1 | CSARATGGAYYGYTF | TGCAGTGCTAGGGCTACAGGGGGCGCATACTATGGCTACACCTTC
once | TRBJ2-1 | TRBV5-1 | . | CASSRMVGPNEQFF | TGCGCCAGCAGCAGGATGGTGGGCCCCAATGAGCAGTTCTTC
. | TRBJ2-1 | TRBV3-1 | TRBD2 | CASSLSGSTNNEQFF | TGTGCCAGCAGCCTTAGCGGGAGTACCAACAATGAGCAGTTCTTC
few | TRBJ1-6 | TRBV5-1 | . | CASSASGNHGHPLHF | TGCGCCAGCAGCGCGTCGGGAAACCACGGTCACCCCCTCCATTTT
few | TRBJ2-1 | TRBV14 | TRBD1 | CASSPDRPSYNEQFF | TGTGCCAGCAGCCCGGACAGGCCAAGCTACAATGAGCAGTTCTTC
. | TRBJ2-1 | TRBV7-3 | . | CASSFSGVVYNEQFF | TGTGCCAGCAGCTTCTCGGGAGTGGTCTACAATGAGCAGTTCTTC
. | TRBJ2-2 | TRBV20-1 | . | CSARERPTRELFF | TGCAGTGCTAGAGAAAGACCTACGAGGGAGCTGTTTTTT
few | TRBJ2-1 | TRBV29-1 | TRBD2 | CSIGTRGNNEQFF | TGCAGCATCGGGACTAGAGGGAACAATGAGCAGTTCTTC
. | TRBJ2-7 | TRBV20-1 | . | CSARPLSSYEQYF | TGCAGTGCTAGACCCCTTTCTTCCTACGAGCAGTACTTC
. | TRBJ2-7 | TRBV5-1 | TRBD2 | CASSFTSGGGEQYF | TGCGCCAGCAGCTTTACTAGCGGGGGAGGCGAGCAGTACTTC
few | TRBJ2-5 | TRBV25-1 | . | CASSESPEGETQYF | TGTGCCAGCAGTGAATCCCCGGAGGGAGAGACCCAGTACTTC
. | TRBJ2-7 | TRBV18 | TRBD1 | CASSPPGQGMYEQYF | TGTGCCAGCTCACCCCCGGGACAGGGTATGTACGAGCAGTACTTC
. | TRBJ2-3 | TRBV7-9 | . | CASSYGHSTDTQYF | TGTGCCAGCAGCTACGGACACAGCACAGATACGCAGTATTTT
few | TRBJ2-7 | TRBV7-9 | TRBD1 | CASSLAMGQDSYEQYF | TGTGCCAGCAGCTTAGCGATGGGACAGGACTCCTACGAGCAGTACTTC
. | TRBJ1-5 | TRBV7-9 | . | CASSLGTGRVNQPQHF | TGTGCCAGCAGCTTAGGTACAGGCAGAGTCAATCAGCCCCAGCATTTT
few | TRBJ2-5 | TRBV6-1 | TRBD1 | CASSEATGGQETQYF | TGTGCCAGCAGTGAAGCTACAGGGGGCCAAGAGACCCAGTACTTC
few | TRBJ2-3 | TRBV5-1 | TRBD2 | CASSLALAGAASTDTQYF | TGCGCCAGCAGCTTGGCACTAGCGGGGGCCGCTAGCACAGATACGCAGTATTTT
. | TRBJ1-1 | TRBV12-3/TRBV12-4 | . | CASGPFRGMNTEAFF | TGTGCCAGCGGACCATTTCGAGGTATGAACACTGAAGCTTTCTTT
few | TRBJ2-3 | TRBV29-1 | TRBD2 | CSVTASGAITDTQYF | TGCAGCGTTACGGCTAGCGGGGCCATCACAGATACGCAGTATTTT
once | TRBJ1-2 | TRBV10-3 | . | CAITAGRGGYTF | TGTGCCATCACCGCTGGACGAGGTGGCTACACCTTC
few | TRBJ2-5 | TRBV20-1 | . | CSAGEVQETQYF | TGCAGTGCTGGAGAGGTCCAAGAGACCCAGTACTTC
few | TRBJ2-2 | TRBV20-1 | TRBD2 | CSAKGLAGVTGELFF | TGCAGTGCTAAGGGACTAGCGGGAGTTACCGGGGAGCTGTTTTTT
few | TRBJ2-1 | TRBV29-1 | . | CSVEARGLPYNEQFF | TGCAGCGTTGAAGCCCGCGGACTACCGTACAATGAGCAGTTCTTC
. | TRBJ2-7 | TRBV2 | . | CASSENPAQYF | TGTGCCAGCAGTGAAAATCCAGCCCAGTACTTC